One and the same sample provided the 3 T cell receptor beta chains below, sequenced in a study of shared clonotypes between healthy human individuals. Clones were read by immunoSEQ multiplex PCR, and TCRdb kept only the in-frame ones, dropping some. This table has 330,000 or so clones, around 72% appearing once. Material for sequencing was memory CD4+ T cells sorted from blood. Stated subset: CD45RA-negative fraction. The receptors were sampled from a man aged 25 to 40 in good health.

The chain links TRBV7-2 to TRBJ2-1; 13 nucleotides line up with TRBD2. The CDR3 has 17 amino acids. Germline V gene lookup returns CDR1 SGHTA and CDR2 FQGNSA. J was trimmed by 5 bases and V by 0 bases; bases with no gene match: 4. The CDR3 spells CASSLAGTSGINNEQFF. In nucleotides, the CDR3 is TGTGCCAGCAGCTTAGCCGGGACTAGCGGGATCAACAATGAGCAGTTCTTC. Drawing the rest from reference TRBV7-2 and TRBJ2-1, the complete variable domain is GAGVSQSPSNKVTEKGKDVELRCDPISGHTALYWYRQSLGQGLEFLIYFQGNSAPDKSGLPSDRFSAERTGGSVSTLTIQRTQQEDSAVYLCASSLAGTSGINNEQFFGPGTRLTVL.

This clone was picked up a small number of times. The V and J genes are TRBV5-1 and TRBJ1-1, with D unresolved. Germline CDR1 reads SGHRS; CDR2 reads YFSETQ. The CDR3 is made up of 17 amino acids. Between the trimmed V and J ends, which lost 1 base and 3 bases, there was a span of 19 bases. CDR3 region: CASSLTVGTFVDTEAFF. The CDR3 DNA reads as TGCGCCAGCAGCTTGACGGTTGGTACTTTCGTGGACACTGAAGCTTTCTTT.

This clone was recorded a few times. The chain has TRBV6-1 and TRBJ1-5; D gene ambiguous. V lost 2 bases to trimming and J lost 4 bases, with 6 bases between them. This CDR3 is 13 amino acids long. Per the germline V gene, CDR1 is MNHNS and CDR2 is SASEGT. The CDR3 loop is CASSETRNQPQHF. The DNA of the CDR3 is TGTGCCAGCAGTGAAACTCGGAATCAGCCCCAGCATTTT.